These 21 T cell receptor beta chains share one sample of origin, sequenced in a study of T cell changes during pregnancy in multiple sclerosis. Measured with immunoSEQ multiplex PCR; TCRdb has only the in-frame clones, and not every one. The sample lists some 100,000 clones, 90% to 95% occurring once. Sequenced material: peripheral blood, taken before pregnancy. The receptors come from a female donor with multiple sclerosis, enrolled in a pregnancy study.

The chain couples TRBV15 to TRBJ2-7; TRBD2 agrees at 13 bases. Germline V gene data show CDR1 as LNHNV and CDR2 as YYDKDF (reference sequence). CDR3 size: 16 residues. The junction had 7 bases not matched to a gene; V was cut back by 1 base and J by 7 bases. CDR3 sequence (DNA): TGTGCCACCAGCAGAGTTGGACTAGCGGGAGTCAGGGAGCAGTACTTC. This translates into CATSRVGLAGVREQYF.

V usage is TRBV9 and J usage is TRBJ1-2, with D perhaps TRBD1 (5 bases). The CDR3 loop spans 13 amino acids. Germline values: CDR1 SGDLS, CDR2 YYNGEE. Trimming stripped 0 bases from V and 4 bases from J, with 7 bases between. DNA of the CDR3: TGTGCCAGCAGCGTAGGGGGGGGCTATGGCTACACCTTC. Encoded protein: CASSVGGGYGYTF.

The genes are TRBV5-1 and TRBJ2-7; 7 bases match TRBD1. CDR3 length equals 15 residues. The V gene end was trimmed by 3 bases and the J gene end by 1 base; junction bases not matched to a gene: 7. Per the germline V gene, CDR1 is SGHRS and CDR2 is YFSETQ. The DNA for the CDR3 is TGCGCCAGCAGCTCCTCTCCAGGGGGATCCTACGAGCAGTACTTC. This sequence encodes CASSSSPGGSYEQYF. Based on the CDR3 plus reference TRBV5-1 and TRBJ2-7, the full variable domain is KAGVTQTPRYLIKTRGQQVTLSCSPISGHRSVSWYQQTPGQGLQFLFEYFSETQRNKGNFPGRFSGRQFSNSRSEMNVSTLELGDSALYLCASSSSPGGSYEQYFGPGTRLTVT.

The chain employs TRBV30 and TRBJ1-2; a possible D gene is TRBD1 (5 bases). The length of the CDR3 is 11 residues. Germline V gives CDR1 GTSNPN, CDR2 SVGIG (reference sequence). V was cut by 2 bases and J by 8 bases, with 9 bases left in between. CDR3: CAWSRRGGYTF. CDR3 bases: TGTGCCTGGAGTAGGCGGGGCGGCTACACCTTC.

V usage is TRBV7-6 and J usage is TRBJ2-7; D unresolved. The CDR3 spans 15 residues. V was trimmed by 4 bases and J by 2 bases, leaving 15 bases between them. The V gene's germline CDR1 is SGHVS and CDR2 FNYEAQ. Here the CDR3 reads CASSSTPNPTYEQYF. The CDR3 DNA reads TGTGCCAGCAGCTCGACTCCAAACCCCACCTACGAGCAGTACTTC.

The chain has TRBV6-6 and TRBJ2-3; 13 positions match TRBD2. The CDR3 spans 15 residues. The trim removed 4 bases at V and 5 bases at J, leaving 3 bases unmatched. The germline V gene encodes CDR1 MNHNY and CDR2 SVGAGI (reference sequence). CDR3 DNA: TGTGCCAGCAGTTTCGGACTAGCGGGAGTAGATACGCAGTATTTT. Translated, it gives CASSFGLAGVDTQYF.

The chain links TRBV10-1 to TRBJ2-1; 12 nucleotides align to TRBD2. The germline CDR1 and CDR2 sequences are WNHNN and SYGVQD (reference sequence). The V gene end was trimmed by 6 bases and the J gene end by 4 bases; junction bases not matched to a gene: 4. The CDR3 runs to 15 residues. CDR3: CASSRTSGGYNEQFF. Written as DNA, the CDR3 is TGCGCCAGCAGCCGAACTAGCGGGGGGTACAATGAGCAGTTCTTC.

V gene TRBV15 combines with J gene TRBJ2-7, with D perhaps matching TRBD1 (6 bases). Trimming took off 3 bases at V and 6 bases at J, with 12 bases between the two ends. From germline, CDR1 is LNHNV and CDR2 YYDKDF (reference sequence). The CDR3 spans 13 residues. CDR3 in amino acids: CATSSDRMGEQYF. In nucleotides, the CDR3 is TGTGCCACCAGCAGCGACAGGATGGGCGAGCAGTACTTC.

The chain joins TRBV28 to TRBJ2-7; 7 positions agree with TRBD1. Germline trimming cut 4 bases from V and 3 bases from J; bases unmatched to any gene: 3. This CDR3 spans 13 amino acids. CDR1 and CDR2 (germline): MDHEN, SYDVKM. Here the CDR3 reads CASSSQGFYEQYF. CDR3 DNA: TGTGCCAGCAGTTCACAGGGGTTCTACGAGCAGTACTTC.

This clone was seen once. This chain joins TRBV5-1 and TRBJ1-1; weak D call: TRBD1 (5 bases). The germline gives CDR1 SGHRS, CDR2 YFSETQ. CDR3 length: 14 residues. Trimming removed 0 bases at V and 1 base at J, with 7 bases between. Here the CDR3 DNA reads TGCGCCAGCAGCTTGGCCCAGGGGAACACTGAAGCTTTCTTT. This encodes CASSLAQGNTEAFF.

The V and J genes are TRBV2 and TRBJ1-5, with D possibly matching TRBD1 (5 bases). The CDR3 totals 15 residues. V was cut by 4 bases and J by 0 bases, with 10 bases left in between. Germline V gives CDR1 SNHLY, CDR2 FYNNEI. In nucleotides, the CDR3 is TGTGCCAGCAGTGTCGACAGTTATAGCAATCAGCCCCAGCATTTT. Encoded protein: CASSVDSYSNQPQHF.

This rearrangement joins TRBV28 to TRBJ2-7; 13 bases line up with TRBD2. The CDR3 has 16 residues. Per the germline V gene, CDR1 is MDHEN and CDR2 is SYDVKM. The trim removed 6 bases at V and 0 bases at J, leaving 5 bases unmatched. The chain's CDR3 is CASRKGLAGDSYEQYF. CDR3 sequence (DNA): TGTGCCAGCAGAAAAGGACTAGCGGGGGACTCCTACGAGCAGTACTTC. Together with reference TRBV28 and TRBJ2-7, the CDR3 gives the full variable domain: DVKVTQSSRYLVKRTGEKVFLECVQDMDHENMFWYRQDPGLGLRLIYFSYDVKMKEKGDIPEGYSVSREKKERFSLILESASTNQTSMYLCASRKGLAGDSYEQYFGPGTRLTVT.

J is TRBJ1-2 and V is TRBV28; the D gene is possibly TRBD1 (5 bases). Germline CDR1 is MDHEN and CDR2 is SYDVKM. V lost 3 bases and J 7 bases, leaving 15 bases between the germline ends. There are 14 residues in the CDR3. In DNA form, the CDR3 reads TGTGCCAGCAGTTTCTCTTTAGGGGTGGGTGGCTACACCTTC. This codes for CASSFSLGVGGYTF.

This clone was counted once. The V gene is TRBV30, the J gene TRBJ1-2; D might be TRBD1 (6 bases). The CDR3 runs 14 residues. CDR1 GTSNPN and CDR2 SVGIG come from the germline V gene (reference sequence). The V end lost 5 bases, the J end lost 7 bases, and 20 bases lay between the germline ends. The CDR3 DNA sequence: TGTGCCTGGGAGCCCGGGACACTAGGAGGTGGCTACACCTTC. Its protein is CAWEPGTLGGGYTF.

As DNA, the CDR3 is TGTGCCAGCAGTTTCTGGACAGGGGTCGCAGATACGCAGTATTTT. It yields the protein CASSFWTGVADTQYF. The chain carries TRBV27 and TRBJ2-3, with 9 bases fitting TRBD1. Germline assignment: CDR1 MNHEY and CDR2 SMNVEV (reference sequence). V was pared by 3 bases and J by 4 bases, with 5 bases of the junction left unmatched. The CDR3 runs to 15 residues.

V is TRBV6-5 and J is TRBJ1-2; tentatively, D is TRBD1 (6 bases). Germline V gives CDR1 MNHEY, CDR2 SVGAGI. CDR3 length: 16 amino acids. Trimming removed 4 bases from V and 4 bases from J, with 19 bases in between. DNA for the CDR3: TGTGCCAGCAGTTCCCTCACACAGGGATTAGCCTATGGCTACACCTTC. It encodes CASSSLTQGLAYGYTF.

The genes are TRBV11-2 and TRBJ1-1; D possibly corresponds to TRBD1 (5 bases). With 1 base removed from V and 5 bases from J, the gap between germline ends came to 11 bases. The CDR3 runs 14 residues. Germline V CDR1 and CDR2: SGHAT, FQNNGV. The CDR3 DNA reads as TGTGCCAGCAGCTTAGGTGGGGGGGGAACTGAAGCTTTCTTT. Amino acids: CASSLGGGGTEAFF.

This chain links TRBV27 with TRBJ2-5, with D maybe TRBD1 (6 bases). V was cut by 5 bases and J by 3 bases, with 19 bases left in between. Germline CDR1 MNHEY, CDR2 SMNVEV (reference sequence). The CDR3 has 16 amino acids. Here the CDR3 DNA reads TGTGCCAGCAGTCCCATCCTACCCGGACAGAAAGAGACCCAGTACTTC. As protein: CASSPILPGQKETQYF.

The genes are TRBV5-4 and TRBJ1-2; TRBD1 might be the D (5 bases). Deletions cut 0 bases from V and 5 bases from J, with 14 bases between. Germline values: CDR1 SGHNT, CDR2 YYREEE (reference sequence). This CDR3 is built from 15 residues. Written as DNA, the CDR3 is TGTGCCAGCAGCTTGGCCGGGCAGGGTCCTTATGGCTACACCTTC. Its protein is CASSLAGQGPYGYTF.

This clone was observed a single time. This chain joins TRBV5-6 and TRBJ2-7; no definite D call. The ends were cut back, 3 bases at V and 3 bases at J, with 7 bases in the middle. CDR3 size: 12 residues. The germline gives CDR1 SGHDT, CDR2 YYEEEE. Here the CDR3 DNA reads TGTGCCAGCAGCTCACGGAGCTACGAGCAGTACTTC. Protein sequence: CASSSRSYEQYF.

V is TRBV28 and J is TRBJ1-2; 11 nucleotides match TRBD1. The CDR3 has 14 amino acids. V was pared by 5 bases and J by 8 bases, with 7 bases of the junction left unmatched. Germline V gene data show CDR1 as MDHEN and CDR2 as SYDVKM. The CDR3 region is CASSRTGGVWGYTF. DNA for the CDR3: TGTGCCAGCAGTCGGACAGGGGGCGTCTGGGGCTACACCTTC.